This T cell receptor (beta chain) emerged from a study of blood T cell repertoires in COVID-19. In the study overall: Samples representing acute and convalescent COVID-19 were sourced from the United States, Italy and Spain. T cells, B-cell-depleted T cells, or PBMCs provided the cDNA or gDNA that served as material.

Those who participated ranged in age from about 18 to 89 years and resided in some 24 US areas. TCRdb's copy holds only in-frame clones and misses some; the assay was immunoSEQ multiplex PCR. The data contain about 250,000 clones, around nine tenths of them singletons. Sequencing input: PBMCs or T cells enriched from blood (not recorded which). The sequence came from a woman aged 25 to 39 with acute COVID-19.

CDR3 residues: CASSVVHRSTDTQYF. The CDR3 DNA follows: TGTGCCAGCAGCGTAGTGCACAGGAGCACAGATACGCAGTATTTT. V gene TRBV9 combines with J gene TRBJ2-3, with D possibly matching TRBD1 (5 bases). The CDR3 extends over 15 amino acids. Trimming took 0 bases from V and 0 from J, leaving 8 bases between them. The germline gives CDR1 SGDLS, CDR2 YYNGEE.